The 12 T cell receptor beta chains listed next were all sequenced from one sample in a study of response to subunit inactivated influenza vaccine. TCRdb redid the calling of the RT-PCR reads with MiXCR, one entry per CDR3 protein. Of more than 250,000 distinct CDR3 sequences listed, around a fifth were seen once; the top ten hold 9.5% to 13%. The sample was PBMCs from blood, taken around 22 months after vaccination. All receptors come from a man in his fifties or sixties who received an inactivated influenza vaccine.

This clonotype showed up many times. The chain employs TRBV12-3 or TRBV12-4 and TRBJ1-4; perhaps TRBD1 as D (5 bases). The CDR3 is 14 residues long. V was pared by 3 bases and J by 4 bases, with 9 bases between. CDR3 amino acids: CASSLRQGNEKLFF. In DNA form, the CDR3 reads TGTGCCAGCAGTTTGAGGCAGGGTAATGAAAAACTGTTTTTT.

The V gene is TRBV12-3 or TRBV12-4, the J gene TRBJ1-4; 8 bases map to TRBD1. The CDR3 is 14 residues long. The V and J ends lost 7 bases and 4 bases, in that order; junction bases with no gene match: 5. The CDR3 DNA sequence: TGTGCCAGCACCCTGGGACAGGTTAATGAAAAACTGTTTTTT. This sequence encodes CASTLGQVNEKLFF.

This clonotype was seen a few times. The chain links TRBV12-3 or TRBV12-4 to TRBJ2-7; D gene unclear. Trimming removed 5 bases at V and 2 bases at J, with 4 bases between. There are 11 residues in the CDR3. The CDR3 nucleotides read TGTGCCAGCAGTACGACCTACGAGCAGTACTTC. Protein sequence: CASSTTYEQYF.

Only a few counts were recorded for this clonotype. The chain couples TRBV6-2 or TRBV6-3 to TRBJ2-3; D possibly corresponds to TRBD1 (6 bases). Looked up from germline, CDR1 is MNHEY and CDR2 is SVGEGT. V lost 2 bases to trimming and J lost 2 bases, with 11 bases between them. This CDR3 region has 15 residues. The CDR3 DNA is TGTGCCAGCAGTTACCCCAGGGGCCCCACAGATACGCAGTATTTT. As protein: CASSYPRGPTDTQYF.

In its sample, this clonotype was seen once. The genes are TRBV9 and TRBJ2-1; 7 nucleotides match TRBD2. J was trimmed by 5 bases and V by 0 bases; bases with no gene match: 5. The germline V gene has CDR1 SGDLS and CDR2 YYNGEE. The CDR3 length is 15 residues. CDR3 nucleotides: TGTGCCAGCAGCGTAGGCGGGAGATTCAACAATGAGCAGTTCTTC. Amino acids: CASSVGGRFNNEQFF.

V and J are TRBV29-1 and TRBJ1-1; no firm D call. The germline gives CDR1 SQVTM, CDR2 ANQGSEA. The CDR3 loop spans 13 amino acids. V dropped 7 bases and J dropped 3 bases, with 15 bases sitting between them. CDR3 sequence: CSAIPTLYTEAFF. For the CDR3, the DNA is TGCAGCGCAATACCCACACTGTACACTGAAGCTTTCTTT.

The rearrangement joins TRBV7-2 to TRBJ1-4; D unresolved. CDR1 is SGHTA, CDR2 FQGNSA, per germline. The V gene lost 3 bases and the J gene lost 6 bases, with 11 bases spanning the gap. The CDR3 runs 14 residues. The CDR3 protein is CASSFRAWDEKLFF. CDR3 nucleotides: TGTGCCAGCAGCTTCCGGGCTTGGGATGAAAAACTGTTTTTT.

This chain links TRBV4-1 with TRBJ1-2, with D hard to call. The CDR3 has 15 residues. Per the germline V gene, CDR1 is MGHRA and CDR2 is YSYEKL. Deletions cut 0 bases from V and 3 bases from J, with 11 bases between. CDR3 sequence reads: CASSQESLGYYGYTF. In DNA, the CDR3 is TGCGCCAGCAGCCAAGAGTCCCTTGGGTACTATGGCTACACCTTC.

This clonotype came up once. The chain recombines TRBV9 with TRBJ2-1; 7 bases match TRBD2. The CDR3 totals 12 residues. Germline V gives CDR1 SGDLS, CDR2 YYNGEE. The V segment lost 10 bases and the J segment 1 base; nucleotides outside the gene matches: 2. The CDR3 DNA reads TGTGCCGGACTAGTGTCCTACAATGAGCAGTTCTTC. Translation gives CAGLVSYNEQFF.

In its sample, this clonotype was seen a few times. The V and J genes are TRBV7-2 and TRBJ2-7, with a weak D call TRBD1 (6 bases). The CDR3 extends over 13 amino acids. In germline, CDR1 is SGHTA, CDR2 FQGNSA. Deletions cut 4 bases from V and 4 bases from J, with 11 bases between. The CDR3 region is CASSWRTDYEQYF. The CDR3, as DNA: TGTGCCAGCAGCTGGAGGACAGATTACGAGCAGTACTTC.

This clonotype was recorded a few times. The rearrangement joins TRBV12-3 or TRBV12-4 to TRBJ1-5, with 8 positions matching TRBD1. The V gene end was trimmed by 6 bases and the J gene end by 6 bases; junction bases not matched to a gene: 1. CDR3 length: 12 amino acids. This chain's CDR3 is CASRQGGQPQHF. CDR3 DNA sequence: TGTGCCAGCAGACAGGGGGGTCAGCCCCAGCATTTT.

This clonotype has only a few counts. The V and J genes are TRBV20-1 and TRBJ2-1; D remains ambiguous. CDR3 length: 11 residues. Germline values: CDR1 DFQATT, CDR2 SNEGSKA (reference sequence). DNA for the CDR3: TGCAGCTTGGAGCAGTACAATGAGCAGTTCTTC. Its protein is CSLEQYNEQFF.